This TCR beta chain was retrieved from a study of blood T cells in healthy people across ages. Together with a sample-barcoded 5' primer, a J-beta primer mix was included in a second PCR lasting roughly 6 to 12 cycles. TCRdb reprocessed the 5' RACE reads with MiXCR, giving one entry per CDR3 protein. The repertoire includes a few hundred thousand distinct CDR3 sequences, about 27% of them detected once, and over 3.5% sits in the top ten. Regarding the study as a whole: Strong correlation linked observed beta diversity and percent naive T cells.

Remarks on this clonotype: Its antigen is still unknown.

The ends were cut back, 5 bases at V and 9 bases at J, with 26 bases in the middle. This CDR3 is 17 amino acids long. Donors ranged from 6 to 90 years old and were healthy Caucasians in Russia. This sample was also put to use in a study of T cells of mothers and their children.

This receptor was obtained from a boy aged 2-9 years in good health. The sequenced sample consisted of blood. V and J are TRBV12-3 or TRBV12-4 and TRBJ2-1; possibly TRBD1 or TRBD2 for D (5 bases each). CDR3 region: CASSPIMRGRRGTEQFF. DNA of the CDR3: TGTGCCAGCAGTCCGATCATGAGGGGAAGAAGAGGCACTGAGCAGTTCTTC.